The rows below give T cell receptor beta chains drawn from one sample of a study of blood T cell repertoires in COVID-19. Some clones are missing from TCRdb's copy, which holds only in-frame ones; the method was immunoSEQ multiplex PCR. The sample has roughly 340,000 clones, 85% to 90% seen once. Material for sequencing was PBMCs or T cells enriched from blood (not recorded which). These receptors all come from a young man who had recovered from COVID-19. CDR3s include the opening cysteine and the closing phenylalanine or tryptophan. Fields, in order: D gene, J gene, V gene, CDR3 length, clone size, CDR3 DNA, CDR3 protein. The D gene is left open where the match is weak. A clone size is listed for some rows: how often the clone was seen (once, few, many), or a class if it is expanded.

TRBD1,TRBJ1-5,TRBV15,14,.,TGTGCCACCAGCAAAGGGGGCGCGAATCAGCCCCAGCATTTT,CATSKGGANQPQHF
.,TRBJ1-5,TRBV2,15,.,TGTGCCAGCAGCCCGGGACTGCCTAGCAATCAGCCCCAGCATTTT,CASSPGLPSNQPQHF
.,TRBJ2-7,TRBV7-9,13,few,TGTGCCAGCAGACTCGGACTTGGCTACGAGCAGTACTTC,CASRLGLGYEQYF
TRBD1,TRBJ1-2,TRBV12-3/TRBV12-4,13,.,TGTGCCAGCAGTGGGACAGGGAGTGGTGGCTACACCTTC,CASSGTGSGGYTF
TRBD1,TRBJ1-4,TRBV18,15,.,TGTGCCAGCTCACCGGGGGGACAGCCTAATGAAAAACTGTTTTTT,CASSPGGQPNEKLFF
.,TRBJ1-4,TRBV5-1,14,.,TGCGCCAGCAGCTCCCGGGACATCAATGAAAAACTGTTTTTT,CASSSRDINEKLFF
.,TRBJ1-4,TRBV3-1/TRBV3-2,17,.,TGTGCCAGCAGCCAAGTCCTGCTGCGGGCAACTAATGAAAAACTGTTTTTT,CASSQVLLRATNEKLFF
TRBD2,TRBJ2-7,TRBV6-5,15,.,TGTGCCAGCAGTAAGGGACTAGCGGGGTCGTCGTGGCAGTACTTC,CASSKGLAGSSWQYF
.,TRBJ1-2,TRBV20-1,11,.,TGCAGTGCTAGGCAGGGGTTGGGCTACACCTTC,CSARQGLGYTF
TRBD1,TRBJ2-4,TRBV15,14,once,TGTGCCACCAGCAGGCGACAGGGGGTAGGCATTCAGTACTTC,CATSRRQGVGIQYF
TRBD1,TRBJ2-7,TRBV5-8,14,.,TGTGCCAGCAGCTTGGCACAGGGGGCCGCCGAGCAGTACTTC,CASSLAQGAAEQYF
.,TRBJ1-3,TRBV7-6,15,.,TGTGCCAGCAGCCGTGGGTCAGGTGCGGGAAACACCATATATTTT,CASSRGSGAGNTIYF
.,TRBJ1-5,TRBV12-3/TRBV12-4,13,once,TGTGCCAGCAGTTTATCAGGTAATCAGCCCCAGCATTTT,CASSLSGNQPQHF
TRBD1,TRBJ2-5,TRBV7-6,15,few,TGTGCCAGCAGCCCCAGGACAGGTCAACAAGAGACCCAGTACTTC,CASSPRTGQQETQYF
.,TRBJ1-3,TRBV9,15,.,TGTGCCAGCAGCATCACAGGGTTTGCTGGAAACACCATATATTTT,CASSITGFAGNTIYF
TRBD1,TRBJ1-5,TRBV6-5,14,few,TGTGCCAGCACCGGGACAGTAGGCGGAAAGCCCCAGCATTTT,CASTGTVGGKPQHF
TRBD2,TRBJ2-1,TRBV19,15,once,TGTGCCAGTACCCGGACTAGCGGGAGGGGAAATGAGCAGTTCTTC,CASTRTSGRGNEQFF
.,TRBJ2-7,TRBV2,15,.,TGTGCCAGCAGTGAGCTGCAGGGCAGCTCCTACGAGCAGTACTTC,CASSELQGSSYEQYF
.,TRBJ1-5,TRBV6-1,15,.,TGTGCCAGCAGTGAAGCTCCAGGGCTAAGTCAGCCCCAGCATTTT,CASSEAPGLSQPQHF
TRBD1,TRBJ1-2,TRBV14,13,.,TGTGCCAGCAGCCAAGTGACAGGGAATGGCTACACCTTC,CASSQVTGNGYTF
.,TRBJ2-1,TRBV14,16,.,TGTGCCAGCAGCGCAAAACAGGGTTTGGGGTACAATGAGCAGTTCTTC,CASSAKQGLGYNEQFF
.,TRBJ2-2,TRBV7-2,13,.,TGTGCCAGCAGCTTAGCGGAGGCCGGGGAGCTGTTTTTT,CASSLAEAGELFF
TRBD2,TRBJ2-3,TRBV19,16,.,TGTGCCAGTAGCCCTGGGACTAGCGGGATAAGGTCGACGCAGTATTTT,CASSPGTSGIRSTQYF
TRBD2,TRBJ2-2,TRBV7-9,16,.,TGTGCCAGCAGCTTAGCAGTAGCGGGGGAGACCGGGGAGCTGTTTTTT,CASSLAVAGETGELFF
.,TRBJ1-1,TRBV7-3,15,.,TGTGCCAGCAGCTTAATCTTCGGGGGGAACACTGAAGCTTTCTTT,CASSLIFGGNTEAFF
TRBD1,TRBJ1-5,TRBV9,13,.,TGTGCCAGCAGCTTAACAGGGGATCAGCCCCAGCATTTT,CASSLTGDQPQHF
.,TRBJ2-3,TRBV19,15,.,TGTGCCAGTAGTGAAAGCGGGCCCACCTCAGATACGCAGTATTTT,CASSESGPTSDTQYF
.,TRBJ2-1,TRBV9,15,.,TGTGCCAGCAGCGTCGTGGACAGCTCCTACAATGAGCAGTTCTTC,CASSVVDSSYNEQFF
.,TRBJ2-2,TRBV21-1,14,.,TGTGCCAGCAGCAACAGGGGGCGAGACGGGGAGCTGTTTTTT,CASSNRGRDGELFF
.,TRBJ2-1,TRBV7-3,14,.,TGTGCCAGCAGCTTAACGGGCAGGGGCGATGAGCAGTTCTTC,CASSLTGRGDEQFF
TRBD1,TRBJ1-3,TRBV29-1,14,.,TGCAGCGTTATGCAGGGGGCGGGTGGAAACACCATATATTTT,CSVMQGAGGNTIYF
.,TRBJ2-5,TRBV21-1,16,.,TGTGCCAGCAGCAGGCCCGGGACAGGGGAACAAGAGACCCAGTACTTC,CASSRPGTGEQETQYF
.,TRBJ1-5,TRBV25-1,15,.,TGTGCCAGCAGTGCTACAGGGATGGGCAATCAGCCCCAGCATTTT,CASSATGMGNQPQHF
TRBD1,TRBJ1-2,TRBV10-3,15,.,TGTGCCATCAGTGAACCGTCAGGGGGCGTCTATGGCTACACCTTC,CAISEPSGGVYGYTF
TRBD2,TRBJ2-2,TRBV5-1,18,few,TGCGCCAGCAGCCTCAGAGGTAGCGGGGGGGCCGATGGCGGGGAGCTGTTTTTT,CASSLRGSGGADGGELFF
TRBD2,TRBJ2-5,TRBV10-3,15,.,TGTGCCATCAGTGATCTAGCGGGGTCGGAAGAGACCCAGTACTTC,CAISDLAGSEETQYF
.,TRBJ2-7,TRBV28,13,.,TGTGCCAGCAGTTTACACGGGGATTACGAGCAGTACTTC,CASSLHGDYEQYF
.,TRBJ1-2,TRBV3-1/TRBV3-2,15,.,TGTGCCAGCAGCCAAGTACATCGGGGTGGCGGTGGCTACACCTTC,CASSQVHRGGGGYTF